What follows are 11 T cell receptor beta chains derived from one specimen sequenced in a study of beta chain features in type 1 diabetes. The study, taken as a whole, reports: Moderately but significantly shorter TCRB CDR3s were found in Type 1 diabetes patients in all four CD4+ subsets.

No cognate antigen is known for these TCRs. TCRB transcripts that were expressed got sequenced, as all of the isolated RNA had been reverse transcribed. This table comes from immunoSEQ multiplex PCR, and its TCRdb copy is limited to in-frame clones, with some not included. The repertoire holds some 120,000 clones, with around 16% as singletons. The sample comprised central memory CD4+ T cells from blood. Receptor source: a man aged 18 to 30 with type 1 diabetes.

This clone was found many times. Germline is not matched at one junction end, which may reflect a read error. J is TRBJ2-5 and V is TRBV7-7; no reliable D call. Germline CDR1 is SSHAT and CDR2 is FNYEAQ (reference sequence). CDR3 length: 15 residues. The CDR3 loop is CASSSSTSLRETQYF. The CDR3 nucleotides are TGTGCTAGCAGCTCCTCGACTTCTTTGCGAGAGACCCAGTACTTC.

The chain uses TRBV6-5 and TRBJ2-1, with D possibly matching TRBD1 (5 bases). V lost 5 bases and J 8 bases, leaving 7 bases between the germline ends. The germline gives CDR1 MNHEY, CDR2 SVGAGI. There are 11 residues in the CDR3. The CDR3 protein is CASSQGDEQFF. The CDR3 region has the DNA TGTGCCAGCAGTCAAGGGGATGAGCAGTTCTTC.

This clone was counted only a few times. The chain couples TRBV30 to TRBJ1-2; TRBD1 matches 9 bases. Trimming cost V 3 bases and J 3 bases; bases outside gene matches: 5. The CDR3 consists of 14 residues. CDR1 and CDR2 (germline): GTSNPN, SVGIG (reference sequence). CDR3 coding DNA: TGTGCCTGGAGGGAAGGACAGGGGCACTATGGCTACACCTTC. Its translation: CAWREGQGHYGYTF.

The chain uses TRBV18 and TRBJ2-4; D remains ambiguous. The germline gives CDR1 KGHSH, CDR2 LQKENI. Trimming took off 3 bases at V and 11 bases at J, with 11 bases between the two ends. There are 12 residues in the CDR3. Written as DNA, the CDR3 is TGTGCCAGCTCACCCGACATATCGGTTCAGTACTTC. This codes for CASSPDISVQYF.

V and J are TRBV28 and TRBJ2-3; no clear D. Per germline, CDR1 MDHEN and CDR2 SYDVKM. The CDR3 spans 12 residues. V was trimmed by 3 bases and J by 7 bases, leaving 8 bases between them. The CDR3 loop is CASSLMRNTQYF. In nucleotides, the CDR3 is TGTGCCAGCAGTTTGATGCGGAATACGCAGTATTTT.

This clone occurred once. This rearrangement joins TRBV7-6 to TRBJ2-5, with D hard to call. CDR1 SGHVS and CDR2 FNYEAQ come from the germline V gene. The CDR3 runs to 12 residues. V was clipped by 5 bases and J by 4 bases, with 8 bases between them. The CDR3 region has the DNA TGTGCCAGCAGCCCCCGAGCAGAGACCCAGTACTTC. Translated, it gives CASSPRAETQYF.

This clone was seen once. This sequence joins TRBV18 and TRBJ2-7; D is possibly TRBD1 (6 bases). CDR1 and CDR2 from the germline V gene are KGHSH and LQKENI. V dropped 5 bases and J dropped 1 base, with 15 bases sitting between them. The CDR3 is 15 amino acids. In DNA, the CDR3 is TGTGCCAGCTCAACTAGATCACAGGGATCCTACGAGCAGTACTTC. Its translation: CASSTRSQGSYEQYF.

The chain employs TRBV5-1 and TRBJ2-1; TRBD2 agrees at 8 bases. With 7 bases clipped from V and 4 bases from J, the junction kept 4 bases outside the gene matches. Looked up from germline, CDR1 is SGHRS and CDR2 is YFSETQ. This CDR3 comprises 13 residues. CDR3 region: CASGLAGYNEQFF. CDR3 bases: TGCGCCAGCGGGCTAGCGGGTTACAATGAGCAGTTCTTC.

This clone was counted a few times. V and J are TRBV4-3 and TRBJ1-2; 12 bases are shared with TRBD1. The trim removed 1 base at V and 4 bases at J, leaving 4 bases unmatched. The CDR3 sequence is 16 residues long. Germline loops: CDR1 LGHNA, CDR2 YSLEER. The CDR3: CASSQAGTGGGYGYTF. CDR3 nucleotides: TGCGCCAGCAGCCAAGCCGGGACAGGGGGCGGCTATGGCTACACCTTC.

This clone was seen a handful of times. This chain joins TRBV6-1 and TRBJ1-2; D may be TRBD1 (6 bases). The CDR3 contains 14 residues. Trimming shortened V by 5 bases and J by 4 bases, and 14 bases separated the two germline ends. Germline-derived CDR1 and CDR2 are MNHNS and SASEGT. The CDR3 loop is CASSRDRLLYGYTF. The CDR3 bases are TGTGCCAGCAGTCGCGACAGGTTGCTCTATGGCTACACCTTC.

The chain links TRBV4-3 to TRBJ2-5; TRBD2 aligns across 8 bases. The CDR3 has 15 amino acids. Germline V gene lookup returns CDR1 LGHNA and CDR2 YSLEER. The V and J ends lost 1 base and 5 bases, in that order; junction bases with no gene match: 6. The DNA for the CDR3 is TGCGCCAGCAGCCAAGGGAACGGGGGGGCGGAGACCCAGTACTTC. Protein product: CASSQGNGGAETQYF.